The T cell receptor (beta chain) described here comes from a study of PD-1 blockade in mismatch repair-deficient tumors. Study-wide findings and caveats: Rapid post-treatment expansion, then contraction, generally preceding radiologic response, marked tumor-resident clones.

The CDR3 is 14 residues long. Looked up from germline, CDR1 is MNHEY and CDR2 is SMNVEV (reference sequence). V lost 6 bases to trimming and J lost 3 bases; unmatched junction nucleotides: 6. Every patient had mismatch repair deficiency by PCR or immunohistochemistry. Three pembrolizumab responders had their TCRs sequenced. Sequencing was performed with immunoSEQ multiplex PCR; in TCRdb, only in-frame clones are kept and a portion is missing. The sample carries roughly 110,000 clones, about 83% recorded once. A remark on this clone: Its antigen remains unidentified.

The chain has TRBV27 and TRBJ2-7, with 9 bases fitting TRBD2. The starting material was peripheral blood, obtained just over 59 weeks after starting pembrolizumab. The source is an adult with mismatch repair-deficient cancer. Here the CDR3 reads CASSPSGTFYEQYF. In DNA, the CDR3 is TGTGCCAGCAGCCCTAGCGGGACTTTCTACGAGCAGTACTTC.